A selection of T cell receptor beta chains follows, all from one sample in a study of blood T cells in healthy people across ages. TCRdb used MiXCR to reprocess the 5' RACE reads, holding one entry per CDR3 protein. The table records some 690,000 distinct CDR3 sequences, 20% to 25% of them present only once. Material for sequencing was blood. Every receptor here comes from a man aged 70-80 years in good health. Both conserved end residues are part of each CDR3. Each record gives: CDR3 protein, CDR3 DNA, J gene, V gene, D gene, clone size. The D gene is left open where the match is weak. For some rows the clone size is stated as once, few or many, or as a class when expanded; others skip it.

CDR3: CATSDPGDGSYNEQFF
DNA: TGTGCCACCAGTGATCCCGGGGACGGCTCCTACAATGAGCAGTTCTTC
J: TRBJ2-1
V: TRBV24-1
D: -
size: once

CDR3: CSAVTGRETQYF
DNA: TGCAGTGCTGTGACAGGGCGGGAGACCCAGTACTTC
J: TRBJ2-5
V: TRBV20-1
D: TRBD1
size: -

CDR3: CASSPTTQGATTEAFF
DNA: TGCGCCAGCAGCCCAACTACTCAGGGGGCAACCACTGAAGCTTTCTTT
J: TRBJ1-1
V: TRBV5-1
D: TRBD1
size: few

CDR3: CATLSTANYGYTF
DNA: TGTGCCACCCTCTCGACGGCGAACTATGGCTACACCTTC
J: TRBJ1-2
V: TRBV12-3/TRBV12-4
D: -
size: few

CDR3: CASSLQLGQETQYF
DNA: TGCGCCAGCAGCTTGCAGCTCGGGCAAGAGACCCAGTACTTC
J: TRBJ2-5
V: TRBV5-1
D: -
size: many

CDR3: CASGLTGGFSEQYF
DNA: TGTGCCAGCGGCCTGACGGGGGGGTTCAGCGAGCAGTACTTC
J: TRBJ2-7
V: TRBV28
D: TRBD2
size: -

CDR3: CASSSLIQGIEKLFF
DNA: TGTGCCAGCAGCTCCCTAATTCAGGGGATTGAAAAACTGTTTTTT
J: TRBJ1-4
V: TRBV7-9
D: -
size: -

CDR3: CASRRVPGGYGYTF
DNA: TGTGCCAGCAGGCGGGTACCAGGCGGCTATGGCTACACCTTC
J: TRBJ1-2
V: TRBV11-2
D: -
size: once

CDR3: CSVYTGATGELFF
DNA: TGCAGCGTATACACAGGGGCCACCGGGGAGCTGTTTTTT
J: TRBJ2-2
V: TRBV29-1
D: TRBD1
size: -

CDR3: CSARALGDSHTADTQYF
DNA: TGCAGTGCTAGAGCGCTCGGGGACAGCCATACGGCAGATACGCAGTATTTT
J: TRBJ2-3
V: TRBV20-1
D: TRBD1
size: few

CDR3: CASSSGFPDEQFF
DNA: TGTGCCAGCAGCTCGGGATTTCCCGATGAGCAGTTCTTC
J: TRBJ2-1
V: TRBV11-3
D: -
size: once

CDR3: CASSKGPTTNTDTQYF
DNA: TGTGCCAGCAGCAAGGGCCCCACGACCAACACAGATACGCAGTATTTT
J: TRBJ2-3
V: TRBV5-5
D: -
size: many

CDR3: CASSLTGPRRWNYEQYF
DNA: TGTGCCAGCAGCTTAACTGGTCCGCGCAGGTGGAACTACGAGCAGTACTTC
J: TRBJ2-7
V: TRBV7-9
D: -
size: few

CDR3: CATKGGGTQPQHF
DNA: TGTGCCACGAAAGGAGGGGGGACTCAGCCCCAGCATTTT
J: TRBJ1-5
V: TRBV6-6
D: -
size: few

CDR3: CASSYMGVEAFF
DNA: TGTGCCAGCAGTTATATGGGGGTGGAAGCTTTCTTT
J: TRBJ1-1
V: TRBV6-2/TRBV6-3
D: -
size: few

CDR3: CASSLQGGYNEQFF
DNA: TGCGCCAGCAGCTTGCAGGGGGGCTACAATGAGCAGTTCTTC
J: TRBJ2-1
V: TRBV5-1
D: -
size: many

CDR3: CAISETVLNTEAFF
DNA: TGTGCCATCAGTGAGACAGTGCTTAACACTGAAGCTTTCTTT
J: TRBJ1-1
V: TRBV10-3
D: -
size: -

CDR3: CASSQGDRRNEQYF
DNA: TGTGCCAGCAGCCAAGGAGACAGGCGGAACGAGCAGTACTTC
J: TRBJ2-7
V: TRBV3-1
D: -
size: few

CDR3: CASSQVGAPGNTIYF
DNA: TGTGCCAGCAGCCAAGTCGGAGCTCCTGGAAACACCATATATTTT
J: TRBJ1-3
V: TRBV14
D: -
size: -

CDR3: CASSRIGLEHEQFF
DNA: TGTGCCAGCAGCCGTATAGGACTGGAGCATGAGCAGTTCTTC
J: TRBJ2-1
V: TRBV5-6
D: -
size: -

CDR3: CASSEQGIREKLFF
DNA: TGTGCCAGCAGTGAACAGGGTATCCGGGAAAAACTGTTTTTT
J: TRBJ1-4
V: TRBV2
D: -
size: few

CDR3: CASSLSGQHNEKLFF
DNA: TGTGCCAGCAGCTTATCGGGACAGCATAATGAAAAACTGTTTTTT
J: TRBJ1-4
V: TRBV11-2
D: TRBD1
size: few

CDR3: CASSRTRQSSYEQYF
DNA: TGCGCCAGCAGCCGGACAAGACAGTCCTCCTACGAGCAGTACTTC
J: TRBJ2-7
V: TRBV5-1
D: -
size: -

CDR3: CSAPGLALGGEQFF
DNA: TGCAGTGCTCCCGGACTAGCACTCGGGGGTGAGCAGTTCTTC
J: TRBJ2-1
V: TRBV20-1
D: TRBD2
size: -

CDR3: CASSPDRVEAKNIQYF
DNA: TGTGCCAGCAGCCCCGACAGGGTCGAGGCCAAAAACATTCAGTACTTC
J: TRBJ2-4
V: TRBV28
D: TRBD1
size: few

CDR3: CSARPSGDYNEQFF
DNA: TGCAGTGCTAGACCTAGCGGGGACTACAATGAGCAGTTCTTC
J: TRBJ2-1
V: TRBV20-1
D: TRBD2
size: few

CDR3: CASGTGGKNIQYF
DNA: TGTGCCAGCGGGACAGGGGGAAAGAACATCCAGTACTTC
J: TRBJ2-4
V: TRBV6-5
D: TRBD1
size: -